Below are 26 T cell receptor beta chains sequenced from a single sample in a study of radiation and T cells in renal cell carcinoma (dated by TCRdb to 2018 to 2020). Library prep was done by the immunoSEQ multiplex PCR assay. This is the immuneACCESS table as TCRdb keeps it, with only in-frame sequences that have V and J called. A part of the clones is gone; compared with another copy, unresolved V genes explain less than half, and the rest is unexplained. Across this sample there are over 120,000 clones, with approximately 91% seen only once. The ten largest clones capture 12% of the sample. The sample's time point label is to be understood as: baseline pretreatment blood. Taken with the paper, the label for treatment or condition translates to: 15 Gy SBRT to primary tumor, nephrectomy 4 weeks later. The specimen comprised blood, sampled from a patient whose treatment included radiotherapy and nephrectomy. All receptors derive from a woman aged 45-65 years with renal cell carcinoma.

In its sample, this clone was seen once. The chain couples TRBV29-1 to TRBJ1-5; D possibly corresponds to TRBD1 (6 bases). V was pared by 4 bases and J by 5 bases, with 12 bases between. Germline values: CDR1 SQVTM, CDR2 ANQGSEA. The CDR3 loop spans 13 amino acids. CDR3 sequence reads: CSVGQGFDQPQHF. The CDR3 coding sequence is TGCAGCGTTGGTCAGGGGTTTGATCAGCCCCAGCATTTT. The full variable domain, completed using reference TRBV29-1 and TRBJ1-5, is SAVISQKPSRDICQRGTSLTIQCQVDSQVTMMFWYRQQPGQSLTLIATANQGSEATYESGFVIDKFPISRPNLTFSTLTVSNMSPEDSSIYLCSVGQGFDQPQHFGDGTRLSIL.

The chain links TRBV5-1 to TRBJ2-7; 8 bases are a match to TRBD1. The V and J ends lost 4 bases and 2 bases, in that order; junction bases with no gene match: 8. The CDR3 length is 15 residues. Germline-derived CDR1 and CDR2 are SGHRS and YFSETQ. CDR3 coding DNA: TGCGCCAGCAGCACCGGACAGGGAAGCACCTACGAGCAGTACTTC. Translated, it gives CASSTGQGSTYEQYF.

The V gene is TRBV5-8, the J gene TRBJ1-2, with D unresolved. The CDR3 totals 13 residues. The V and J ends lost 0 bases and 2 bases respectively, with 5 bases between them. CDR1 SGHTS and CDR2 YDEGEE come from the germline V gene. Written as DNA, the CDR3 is TGTGCCAGCAGCTTGGGGCCGAACTATGGCTACACCTTC. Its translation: CASSLGPNYGYTF.

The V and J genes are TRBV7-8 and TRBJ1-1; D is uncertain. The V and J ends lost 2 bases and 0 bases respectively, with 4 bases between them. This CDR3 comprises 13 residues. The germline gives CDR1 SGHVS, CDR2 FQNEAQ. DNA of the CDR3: TGTGCCAGCAGCTTAAGGATGAACACTGAAGCTTTCTTT. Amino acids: CASSLRMNTEAFF.

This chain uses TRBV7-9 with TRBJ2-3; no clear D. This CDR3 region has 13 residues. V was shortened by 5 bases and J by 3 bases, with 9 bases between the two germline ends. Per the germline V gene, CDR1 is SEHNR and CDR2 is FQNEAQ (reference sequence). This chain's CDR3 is CASSRAETDTQYF. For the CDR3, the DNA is TGTGCCAGCAGCCGAGCCGAGACAGATACGCAGTATTTT.

CDR3 nucleotide sequence: TGTGCCAGCAGTTACGGGATTACACTCGGGGAGCTGTTTTTT. It yields the protein CASSYGITLGELFF. The chain recombines TRBV6-5 with TRBJ2-2, with D uncertain. Germline V lookup: CDR1 MNHEY, CDR2 SVGAGI. Trimming took off 2 bases at V and 7 bases at J, with 11 bases between the two ends. The CDR3 is 14 amino acids.

The CDR3 region has the DNA TGTGCTAGTGGTTTGGAAGGAAGCACTGAAGCTTTCTTT. Residues: CASGLEGSTEAFF. This chain uses TRBV12-5 with TRBJ1-1; D remains ambiguous. CDR3 size: 13 residues. With 1 base removed from V and 4 bases from J, the gap between germline ends came to 7 bases. Germline loops: CDR1 LGHNT, CDR2 FRNRAP.

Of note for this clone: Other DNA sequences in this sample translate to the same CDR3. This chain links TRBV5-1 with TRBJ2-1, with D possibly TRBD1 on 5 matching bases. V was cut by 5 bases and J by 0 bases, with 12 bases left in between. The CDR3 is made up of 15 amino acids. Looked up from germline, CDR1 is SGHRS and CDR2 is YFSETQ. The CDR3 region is CASSPTGSSYNEQFF. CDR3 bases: TGCGCCAGCAGTCCCACAGGAAGCTCCTACAATGAGCAGTTCTTC.

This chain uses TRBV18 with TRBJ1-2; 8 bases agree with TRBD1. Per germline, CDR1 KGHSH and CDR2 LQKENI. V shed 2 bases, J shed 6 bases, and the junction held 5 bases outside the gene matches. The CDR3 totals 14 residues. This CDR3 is CASSPWTGLDGYTF. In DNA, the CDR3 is TGTGCCAGCTCACCATGGACAGGGTTGGATGGCTACACCTTC.

This chain's CDR3 is CASSLNTGELFF. CDR3 DNA: TGTGCCAGCAGCCTAAACACCGGGGAGCTGTTTTTT. The chain recombines TRBV13 with TRBJ2-2; no definite D call. The ends were cut back, 5 bases at V and 2 bases at J, with 3 bases in the middle. The CDR3 consists of 12 residues. Per the germline V gene, CDR1 is PRHDT and CDR2 is FYEKMQ (reference sequence).

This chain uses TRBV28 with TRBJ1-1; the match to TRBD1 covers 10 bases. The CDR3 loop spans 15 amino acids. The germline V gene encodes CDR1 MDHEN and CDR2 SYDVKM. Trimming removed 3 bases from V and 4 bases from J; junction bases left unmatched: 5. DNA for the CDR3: TGTGCCAGCAGTTTCTATAGACAGGGGGCCACTGAAGCTTTCTTT. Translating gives CASSFYRQGATEAFF.

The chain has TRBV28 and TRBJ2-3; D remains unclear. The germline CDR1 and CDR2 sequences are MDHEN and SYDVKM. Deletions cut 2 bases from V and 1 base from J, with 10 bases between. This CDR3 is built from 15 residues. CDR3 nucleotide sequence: TGTGCCAGCAGTTTAGAAGGGTCGGGCACAGATACGCAGTATTTT. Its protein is CASSLEGSGTDTQYF.

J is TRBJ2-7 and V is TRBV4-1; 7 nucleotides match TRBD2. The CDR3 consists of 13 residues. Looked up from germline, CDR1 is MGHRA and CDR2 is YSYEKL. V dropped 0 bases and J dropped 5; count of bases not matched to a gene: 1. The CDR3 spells CASSQEGTNEQYF. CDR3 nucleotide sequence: TGCGCCAGCAGCCAAGAAGGGACTAACGAGCAGTACTTC.

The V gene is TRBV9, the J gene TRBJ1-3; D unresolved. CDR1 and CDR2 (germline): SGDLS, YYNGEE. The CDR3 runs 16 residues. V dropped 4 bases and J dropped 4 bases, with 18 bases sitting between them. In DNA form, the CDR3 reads TGTGCCAGCAGCCTAAATTCTGGTGGGCCCGGAAACACCATATATTTT. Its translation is CASSLNSGGPGNTIYF.

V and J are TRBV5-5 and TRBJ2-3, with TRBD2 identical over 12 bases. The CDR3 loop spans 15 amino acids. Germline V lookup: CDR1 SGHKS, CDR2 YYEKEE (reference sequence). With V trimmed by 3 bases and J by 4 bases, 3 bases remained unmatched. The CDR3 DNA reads TGTGCCAGCAGCTCTAGCGGGGGGGCCCCAGATACGCAGTATTTT. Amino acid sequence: CASSSSGGAPDTQYF.

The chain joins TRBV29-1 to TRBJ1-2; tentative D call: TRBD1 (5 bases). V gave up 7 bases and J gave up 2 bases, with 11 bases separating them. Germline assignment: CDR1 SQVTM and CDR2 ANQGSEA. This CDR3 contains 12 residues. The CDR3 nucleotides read TGCAGCGACCTCGACAGAAACTATGGCTACACCTTC. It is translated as CSDLDRNYGYTF.

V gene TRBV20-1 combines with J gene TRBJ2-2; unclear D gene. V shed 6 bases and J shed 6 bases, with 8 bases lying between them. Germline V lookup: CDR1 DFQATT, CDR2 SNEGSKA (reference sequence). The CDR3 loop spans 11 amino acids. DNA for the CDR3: TGCAGTGCCCCATATTCCGGGGAGCTGTTTTTT. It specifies CSAPYSGELFF.

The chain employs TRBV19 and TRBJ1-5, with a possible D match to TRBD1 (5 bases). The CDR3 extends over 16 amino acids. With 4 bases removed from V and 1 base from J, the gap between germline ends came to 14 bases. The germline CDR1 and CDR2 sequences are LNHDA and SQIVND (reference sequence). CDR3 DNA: TGTGCCAGTAGTACCGACCGGGACTTCAGCAATCAGCCCCAGCATTTT. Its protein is CASSTDRDFSNQPQHF.

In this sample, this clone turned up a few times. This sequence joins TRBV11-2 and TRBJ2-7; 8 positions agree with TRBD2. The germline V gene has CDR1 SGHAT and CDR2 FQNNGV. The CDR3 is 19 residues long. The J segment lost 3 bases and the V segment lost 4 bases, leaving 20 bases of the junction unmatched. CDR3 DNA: TGTGCCAGCAGCTCCCTTACTAGCGGACCCTCCGCCTTAAACTACGAGCAGTACTTC. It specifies CASSSLTSGPSALNYEQYF.

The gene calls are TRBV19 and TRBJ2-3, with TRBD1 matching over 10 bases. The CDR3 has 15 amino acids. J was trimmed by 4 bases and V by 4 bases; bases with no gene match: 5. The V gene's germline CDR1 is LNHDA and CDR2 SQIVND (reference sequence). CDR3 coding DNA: TGTGCCAGTAGTAGGACAGGGGGAAGGGCAGATACGCAGTATTTT. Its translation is CASSRTGGRADTQYF.

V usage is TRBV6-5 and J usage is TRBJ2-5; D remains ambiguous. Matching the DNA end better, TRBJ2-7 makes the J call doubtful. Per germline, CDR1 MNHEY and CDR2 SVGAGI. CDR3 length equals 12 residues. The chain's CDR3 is CASSTPPYEQYF. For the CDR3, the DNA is TGTGCCAGCAGCACCCCACCCTACGAGCAGTACTTC.

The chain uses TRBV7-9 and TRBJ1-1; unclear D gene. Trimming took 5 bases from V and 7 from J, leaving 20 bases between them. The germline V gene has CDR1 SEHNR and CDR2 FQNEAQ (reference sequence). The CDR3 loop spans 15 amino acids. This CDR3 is CASSPYDNRPGEAFF. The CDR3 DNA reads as TGTGCCAGCAGCCCGTACGACAACCGCCCTGGTGAAGCTTTCTTT.

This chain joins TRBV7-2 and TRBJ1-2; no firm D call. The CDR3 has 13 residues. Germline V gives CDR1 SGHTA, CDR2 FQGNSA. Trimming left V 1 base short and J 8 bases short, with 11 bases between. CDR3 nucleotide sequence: TGTGCCAGCAGCTTAGACCCCATTTGGGGCTACACCTTC. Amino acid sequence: CASSLDPIWGYTF. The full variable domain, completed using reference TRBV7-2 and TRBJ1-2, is GAGVSQSPSNKVTEKGKDVELRCDPISGHTALYWYRQSLGQGLEFLIYFQGNSAPDKSGLPSDRFSAERTGGSVSTLTIQRTQQEDSAVYLCASSLDPIWGYTFGSGTRLTVV.

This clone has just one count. The CDR3 nucleotides read TGTGCCAGCAAGGTTATCGGGACATCCTACGAGCAGTACTTC. Protein product: CASKVIGTSYEQYF. The chain links TRBV6-1 to TRBJ2-7, with D possibly TRBD1 on 6 matching bases. The germline gives CDR1 MNHNS, CDR2 SASEGT. Trimming shortened V by 7 bases and J by 1 base, and 14 bases separated the two germline ends. This CDR3 has 14 residues.

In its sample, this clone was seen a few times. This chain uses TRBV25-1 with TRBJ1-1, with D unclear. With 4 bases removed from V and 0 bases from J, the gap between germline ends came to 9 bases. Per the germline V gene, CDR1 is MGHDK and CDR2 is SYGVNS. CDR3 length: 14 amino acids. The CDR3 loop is CASSGTPLNTEAFF. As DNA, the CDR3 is TGTGCCAGCAGTGGGACTCCCCTGAACACTGAAGCTTTCTTT.

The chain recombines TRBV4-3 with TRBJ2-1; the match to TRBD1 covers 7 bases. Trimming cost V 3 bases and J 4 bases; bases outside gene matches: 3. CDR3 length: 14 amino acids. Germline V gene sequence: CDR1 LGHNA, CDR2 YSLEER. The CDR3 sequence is CASSHNRGYNEQFF. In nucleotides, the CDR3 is TGCGCCAGCAGCCACAACAGGGGATACAATGAGCAGTTCTTC.